The TCR beta chain under discussion was sequenced for a study of blood T cell repertoires in COVID-19. TCRdb's table, derived via immunoSEQ multiplex PCR, lists solely in-frame clones and lacks some. The sample has over 350,000 clones; 88% are singletons. Trimming cost V 0 bases and J 8 bases, with 13 bases left between them. Germline assignment: CDR1 LGHNA and CDR2 YSLEER. The CDR3 spans 15 residues. Sequencing input: PBMCs or T cells enriched from blood (not recorded which). The gene calls are TRBV4-3 and TRBJ1-4; TRBD1 is a possible D gene (6 bases). The TCR sequence derives from a young woman who had recovered from COVID-19. The CDR3 reads CASSQDLEGVEKLFF. CDR3 coding DNA: TGCGCCAGCAGCCAAGATCTTGAGGGGGTAGAAAAACTGTTTTTT.